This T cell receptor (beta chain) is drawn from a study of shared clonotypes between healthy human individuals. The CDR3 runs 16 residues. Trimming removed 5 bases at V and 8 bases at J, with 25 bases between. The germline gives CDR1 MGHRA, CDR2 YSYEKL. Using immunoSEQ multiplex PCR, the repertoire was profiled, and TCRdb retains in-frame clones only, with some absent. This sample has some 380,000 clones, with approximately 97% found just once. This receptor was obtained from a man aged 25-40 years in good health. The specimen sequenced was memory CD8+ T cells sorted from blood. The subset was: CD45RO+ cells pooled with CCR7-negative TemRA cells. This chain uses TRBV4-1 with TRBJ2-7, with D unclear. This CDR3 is CASSGDRTAPSVQQYF. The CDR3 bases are TGCGCCAGCAGCGGGGATCGTACGGCTCCCTCGGTGCAGCAGTACTTC.